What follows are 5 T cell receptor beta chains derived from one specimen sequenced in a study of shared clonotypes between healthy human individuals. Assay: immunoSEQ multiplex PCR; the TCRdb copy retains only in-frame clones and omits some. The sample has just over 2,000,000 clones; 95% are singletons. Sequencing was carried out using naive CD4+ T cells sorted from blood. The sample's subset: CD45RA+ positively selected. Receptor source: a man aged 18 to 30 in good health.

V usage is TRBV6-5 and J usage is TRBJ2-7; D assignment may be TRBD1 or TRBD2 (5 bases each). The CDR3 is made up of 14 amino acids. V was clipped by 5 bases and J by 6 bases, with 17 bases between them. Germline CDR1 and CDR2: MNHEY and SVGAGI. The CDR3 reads CASSPGTWASEQYF. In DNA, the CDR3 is TGTGCCAGCAGTCCGGGGACGTGGGCGTCCGAGCAGTACTTC.

In DNA form, the CDR3 reads TGTGCCAGCAGCTTGGACTGGGAGGTCCAGCCCCAGCATTTT. It translates to CASSLDWEVQPQHF. The gene calls are TRBV5-4 and TRBJ1-5, with D unclear. This CDR3 spans 14 amino acids. Germline V gives CDR1 SGHNT, CDR2 YYREEE (reference sequence). Between the trimmed V and J ends, which lost 0 bases and 7 bases, there was a span of 11 bases.

The CDR3 DNA reads TGTGCCAGCGGAAAGAACACCGGGGAGCTGTTTTTT. Translating it yields CASGKNTGELFF. This sequence joins TRBV6-5 and TRBJ2-2; unclear D gene. The CDR3 is 12 residues long. Germline CDR1 is MNHEY and CDR2 is SVGAGI. With 8 bases removed from V and 1 base from J, the gap between germline ends came to 5 bases.

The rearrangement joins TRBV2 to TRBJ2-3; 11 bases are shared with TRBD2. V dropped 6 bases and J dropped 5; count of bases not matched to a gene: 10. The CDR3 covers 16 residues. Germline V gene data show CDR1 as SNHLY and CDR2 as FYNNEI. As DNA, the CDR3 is TGTGCCAGCAGCCACCAACTAGCGGGGGCAGGAGATACGCAGTATTTT. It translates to CASSHQLAGAGDTQYF.

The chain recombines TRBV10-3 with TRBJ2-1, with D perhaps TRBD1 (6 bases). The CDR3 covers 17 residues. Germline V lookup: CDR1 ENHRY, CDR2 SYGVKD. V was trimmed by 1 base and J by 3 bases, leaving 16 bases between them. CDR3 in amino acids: CAISEWVTGQLYNEQFF. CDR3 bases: TGTGCCATCAGTGAGTGGGTGACAGGACAGCTCTACAATGAGCAGTTCTTC.